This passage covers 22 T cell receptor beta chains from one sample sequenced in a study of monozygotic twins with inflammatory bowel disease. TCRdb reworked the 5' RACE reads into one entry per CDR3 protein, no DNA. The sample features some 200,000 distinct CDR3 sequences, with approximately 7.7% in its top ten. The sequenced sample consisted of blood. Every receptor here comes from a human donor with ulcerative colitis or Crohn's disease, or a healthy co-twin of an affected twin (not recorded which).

The CDR3 is CASSSIGQGNSPLHF. This sequence joins TRBV18 and TRBJ1-6; the TCRdb D gene call, TRBD1, has no DNA to confirm it. CDR1 and CDR2 (germline): KGHSH, LQKENI. CDR3 length: 15 residues. Together with reference TRBV18 and TRBJ1-6, the CDR3 gives the full variable domain: NAGVMQNPRHLVRRRGQEARLRCSPMKGHSHVYWYRQLPEEGLKFMVYLQKENIIDESGMPKERFSAEFPKEGPSILRIQQVVRGDSAAYFCASSSIGQGNSPLHFGNGTRLTVT.

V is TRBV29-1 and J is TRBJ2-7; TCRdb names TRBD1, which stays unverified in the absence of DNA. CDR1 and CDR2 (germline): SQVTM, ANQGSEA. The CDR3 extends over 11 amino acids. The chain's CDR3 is CSVGTGYEQYF.

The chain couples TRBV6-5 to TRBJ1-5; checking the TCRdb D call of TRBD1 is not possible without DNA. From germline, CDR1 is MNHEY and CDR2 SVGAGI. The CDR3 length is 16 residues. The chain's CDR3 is CASSSQGQGGNQPQHF.

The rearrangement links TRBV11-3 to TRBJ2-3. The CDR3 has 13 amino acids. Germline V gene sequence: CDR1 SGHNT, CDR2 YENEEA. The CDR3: CASSLLGADTQYF.

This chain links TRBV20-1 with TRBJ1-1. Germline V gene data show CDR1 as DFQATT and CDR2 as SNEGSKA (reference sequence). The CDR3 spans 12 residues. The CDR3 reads CSARQMNTEAFF.

The CDR3 region is CASSQVPRAYSGNTIYF. The chain joins TRBV14 to TRBJ1-3. In germline, CDR1 is SGHDN, CDR2 FVKESK. The CDR3 is 17 amino acids.

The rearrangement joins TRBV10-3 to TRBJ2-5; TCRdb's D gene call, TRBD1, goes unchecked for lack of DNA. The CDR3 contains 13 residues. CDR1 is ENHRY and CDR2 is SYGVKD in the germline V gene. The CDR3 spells CASRGGAGETQYF.

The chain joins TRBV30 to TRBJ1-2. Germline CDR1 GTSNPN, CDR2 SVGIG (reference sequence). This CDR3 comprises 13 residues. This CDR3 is CAWTGPSGYGYTF.

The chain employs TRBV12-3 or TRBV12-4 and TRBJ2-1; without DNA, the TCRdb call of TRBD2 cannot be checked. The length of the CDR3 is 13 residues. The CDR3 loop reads CASSWDPQGEQFF.

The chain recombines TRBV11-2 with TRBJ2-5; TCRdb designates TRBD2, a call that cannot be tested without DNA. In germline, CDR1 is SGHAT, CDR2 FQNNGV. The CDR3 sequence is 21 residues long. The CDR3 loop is CASSKEPGTSGRWWVKETQYF.

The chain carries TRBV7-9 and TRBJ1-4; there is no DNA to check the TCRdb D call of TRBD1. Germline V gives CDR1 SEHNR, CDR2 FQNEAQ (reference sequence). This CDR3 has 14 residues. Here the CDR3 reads CASSPRIQGEKLFF.

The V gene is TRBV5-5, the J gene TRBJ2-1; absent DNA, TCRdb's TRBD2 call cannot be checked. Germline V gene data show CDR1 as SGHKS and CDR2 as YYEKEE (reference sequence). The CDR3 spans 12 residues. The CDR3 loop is CASSLAMNEQFF.

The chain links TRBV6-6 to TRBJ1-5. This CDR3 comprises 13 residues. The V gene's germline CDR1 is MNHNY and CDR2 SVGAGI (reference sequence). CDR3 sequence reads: CASSLISNQPQHF.

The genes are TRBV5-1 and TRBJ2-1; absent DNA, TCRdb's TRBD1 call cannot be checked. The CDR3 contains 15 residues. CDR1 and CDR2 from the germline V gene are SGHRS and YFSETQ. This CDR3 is CASSSRQGGNNEQFF.

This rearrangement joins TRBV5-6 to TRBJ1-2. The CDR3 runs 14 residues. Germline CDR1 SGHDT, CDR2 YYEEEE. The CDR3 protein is CASSLDRGVYGYTF.

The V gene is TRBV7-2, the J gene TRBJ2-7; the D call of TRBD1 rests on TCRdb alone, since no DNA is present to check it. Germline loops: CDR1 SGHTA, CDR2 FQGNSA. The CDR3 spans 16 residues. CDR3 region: CASSFGTGRELYEQYF.

The CDR3 here is CASSQGAEVSGYTF. The rearrangement joins TRBV4-1 to TRBJ1-2. The CDR3 totals 14 residues. The germline V gene has CDR1 MGHRA and CDR2 YSYEKL.

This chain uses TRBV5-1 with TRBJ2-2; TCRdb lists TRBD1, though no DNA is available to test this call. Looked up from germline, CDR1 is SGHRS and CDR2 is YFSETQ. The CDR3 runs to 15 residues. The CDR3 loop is CASSPWTANTGELFF.

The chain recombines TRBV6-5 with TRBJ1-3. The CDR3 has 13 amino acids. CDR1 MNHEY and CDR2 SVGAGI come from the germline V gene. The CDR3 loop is CASRTLGGNTIYF.

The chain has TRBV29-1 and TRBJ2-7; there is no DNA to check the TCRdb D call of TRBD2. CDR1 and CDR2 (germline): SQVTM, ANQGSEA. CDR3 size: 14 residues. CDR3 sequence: CSVSTLAGVFEQYF.

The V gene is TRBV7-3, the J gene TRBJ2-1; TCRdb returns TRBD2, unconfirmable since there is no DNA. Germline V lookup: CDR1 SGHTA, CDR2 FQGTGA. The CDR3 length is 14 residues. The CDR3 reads CASSRSSGANEQFF.

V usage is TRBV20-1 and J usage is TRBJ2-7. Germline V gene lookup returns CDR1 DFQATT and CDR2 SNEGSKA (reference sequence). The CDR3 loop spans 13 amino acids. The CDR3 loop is CSATDGYSYEQYF.